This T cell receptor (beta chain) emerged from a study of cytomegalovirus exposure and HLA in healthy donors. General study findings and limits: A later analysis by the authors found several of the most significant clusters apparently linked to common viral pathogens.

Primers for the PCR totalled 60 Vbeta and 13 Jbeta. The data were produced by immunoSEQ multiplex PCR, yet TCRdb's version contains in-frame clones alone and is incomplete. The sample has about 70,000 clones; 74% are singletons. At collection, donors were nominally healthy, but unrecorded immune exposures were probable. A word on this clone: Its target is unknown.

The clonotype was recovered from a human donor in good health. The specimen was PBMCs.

The CDR3 loop reads CASSGDSNQPQHF. The CDR3 region has the DNA TGTGCCAGCAGTGGGGACTCCAATCAGCCCCAGCATTTT. The chain uses TRBV6-1 and TRBJ1-5, with D maybe TRBD1 (5 bases). V was pared by 4 bases and J by 3 bases, with 7 bases between. In germline, CDR1 is MNHNS, CDR2 SASEGT. This CDR3 is 13 amino acids long.